This T cell receptor beta chain was identified in a study of CXCR3-negative and CXCR3-positive naive CD8 T cells. Comment on this clonotype: Its matching antigen is unknown.

Study-wide results and limits: Compared with CXCR3-negative naive cells, CXCR3-positive naive cells showed more hydrophobic TRB CDR3s. Naive CXCR3-positive and CXCR3-negative cells shared TRBV-TRBJ usage; memory cells diverged.

The libraries of TRB cDNA were constructed through 5' RACE using UMI labels. Using the 5' RACE reads, TCRdb records one entry per CDR3 protein without DNA. Here the sample table reports about 140,000 distinct CDR3 sequences. Per the germline V gene, CDR1 is MGHDK and CDR2 is SYGVNS. CDR3 length: 14 residues. The J gene is TRBJ2-7, the V gene TRBV25-1; TCRdb's D call of TRBD1 is untestable without DNA. The TCR originated in a human donor in good health. Some clones in this sample may be carry-over from other donors' samples. Material for sequencing was naive CXCR3+ CD8+ T cells from blood. Subset defined: CD45RO-CCR7+CD27+CD95- naive CD8+ T cells expressing CXCR3 (TNR3+). CDR3 protein: CASSEGQGAYEQYF.